This T cell receptor (beta chain) was retrieved from a study of sequential checkpoint blockade in melanoma. Study in general: DNA from over 80 pretreatment tumor samples underwent TCRβ immunosequencing.

Study-level results: Mutational load did not correlate with tumor T-cell fraction or clonality. Rising tumor T-cell fraction and clonality meant about 30 times likelier benefit.

By sample fraction, this clone is medium-sized. Its antigen is not identified. The junction and the germline gene differ at one end; a read error may be behind it. CDR1 is MNHGY, CDR2 SAAAGT, per germline. The CDR3 runs 13 residues. The repertoire was sequenced with immunoSEQ multiplex PCR; TCRdb's copy has only in-frame clones and lacks some. The data show 3,500 to 5,000 clones, 20% to 25% seen once. Sample treatment: randomized to nivolumab then ipilimumab (arm A) or the reverse (arm B). This rearrangement joins TRBV6-8 to TRBJ2-7; weak D call: TRBD2 (6 bases). The specimen was tumor tissue (inferred from file names), collected from a patient given nivolumab and ipilimumab in sequence. The source is a human donor with melanoma. This CDR3 reads CASSREIREDENF. The DNA of the CDR3 is TGTGCCAGCAGTCGAGAGATAAGGGAGGATGAGAACTTC.